The rows below give T cell receptor beta chains drawn from one sample of a study of blood T cells in healthy people across ages. One entry per CDR3 protein results from TCRdb running MiXCR on the 5' RACE reads. Of 700,000 to 1,000,000 distinct CDR3 sequences listed, under 45% are singletons. Sequencing was done on a sample of blood. These receptors were taken from a man between 60 and 75 years old in good health. Both conserved end residues are part of each CDR3. Fields, in order: V gene, J gene, CDR3 protein.

>TRBV12-3/TRBV12-4|TRBJ2-7
CASRRGGNHYEQYF
>TRBV12-3/TRBV12-4|TRBJ1-5
CASSLGVGGSNQPQHF
>TRBV29-1|TRBJ2-5
CSRQDRGRGETQYF
>TRBV9|TRBJ2-7
CASSRGLAGASSYEQYF
>TRBV7-2|TRBJ1-6
CASSPRPLTQSLHF
>TRBV7-9|TRBJ1-5
CASTVDNQPQHF
>TRBV7-2|TRBJ2-7
CASSLESLVGYEQYF
>TRBV11-2|TRBJ2-3
CASSFTSGDSDTQYF
>TRBV7-8|TRBJ2-7
CASSPVFYEQYF
>TRBV29-1|TRBJ2-7
CSGRTGSSYGQYF
>TRBV6-2/TRBV6-3|TRBJ2-3
CASRTGYSTETQYF
>TRBV28|TRBJ2-7
CASSARTGNKPYEQYF
>TRBV5-5|TRBJ1-5
CASSWGAANSNQLQHF
>TRBV7-2|TRBJ2-5
CASSPFEGQETQYF
>TRBV20-1|TRBJ1-5
CSARDRGLSQPQHF
>TRBV27|TRBJ1-2
CASSLAGQPNYGYTF
>TRBV6-2/TRBV6-3|TRBJ1-5
CASSYVSGSNQPQHF
>TRBV9|TRBJ2-3
CASSGIGPGPHTQYF
>TRBV7-9|TRBJ2-1
CASSFLGNNYNEQFF
>TRBV29-1|TRBJ1-1
CSATPGVTEAFF
>TRBV6-2/TRBV6-3|TRBJ1-5
CASSNRPFSAQPQHF
>TRBV20-1|TRBJ2-1
CSASWGSSYNEQFF
>TRBV18|TRBJ2-5
CASSPRDYPGETQYF
>TRBV2|TRBJ2-5
CASTRVASETQYF
>TRBV14|TRBJ2-2
CASSPEFVPGELFF
>TRBV3-1|TRBJ2-5
CASSPNVGYNEQYF
>TRBV6-1|TRBJ1-1
CASSKHLTGGGSEAFF
>TRBV2|TRBJ2-5
CASSDQGMGQETQYF
>TRBV9|TRBJ2-1
CASSDLGASGYDEQFF
>TRBV9|TRBJ2-7
CASSVASASYEQYF
>TRBV6-2/TRBV6-3|TRBJ1-1
CASSYSKEGRRNTEAFF
>TRBV10-3|TRBJ2-7
CAISPGTGSEQYF
>TRBV4-3|TRBJ2-1
CASSRRTGYNEQFF
>TRBV28|TRBJ1-6
CASSSTLSPLHF
>TRBV14|TRBJ2-3
CASSYERAGVADTQYF
>TRBV11-2|TRBJ1-2
CASSLERGASGYTF
>TRBV15|NA
CATSREWITYEQYF
>TRBV7-9|TRBJ1-1
CASSRSQVGRGAFF
>TRBV6-2/TRBV6-3|TRBJ2-7
CASARIPSLGYEQYF
>TRBV20-1|TRBJ2-3
CSASWGPDTQYF
>TRBV30|TRBJ2-1
CAWSDGSGRNEQFF
>TRBV7-9|TRBJ1-4
CATQLFGGTEKLFF
>TRBV5-5|TRBJ2-1
CASSPRLAHEQFF
>TRBV14|TRBJ1-2
CASSPLGAGYGYTF
>TRBV28|TRBJ2-1
CASSTPAKGSYNEQFF
>TRBV9|TRBJ2-5
CASSPRTSPGIWEQYF
>TRBV12-3/TRBV12-4|TRBJ1-5
CASSTGLGTSTQHF
>TRBV15|TRBJ2-1
CATSRAGLNEQFF
>TRBV7-2|TRBJ1-4
CASSPGMREKLFF
>TRBV27|TRBJ1-2
CASSKSGTAGTNYGYTF
>TRBV9|TRBJ1-1
CASSSRDRVSEAFF
>TRBV10-2|TRBJ2-5
CASKTQYQETQYF
>TRBV4-3|TRBJ2-3
CASSQEALRPTDTQYF
>TRBV2|TRBJ1-5
CASSVSLGNQPQHF
>TRBV27|TRBJ1-5
CASRGAVSGQPQHF